One T cell receptor beta chain is described in this entry. As yet, its antigen is unknown. Each patient relapsed following autologous stem cell transplantation, and prior brentuximab vedotin exposure differed. This CDR3 has 15 amino acids. Trimming pared 4 bases from V and 0 bases from J, leaving 10 bases between. Germline CDR1 and CDR2: MDHEN and SYDVKM. This entry belongs to a study of PD-1 blockade in classical Hodgkin lymphoma. Findings and limits, study-wide: Relapsed/refractory patients reportedly had lower baseline diversity than newly diagnosed patients.

Sequencing used immunoSEQ multiplex PCR; TCRdb keeps in-frame clones, though not all of them. The sample lists around 150,000 clones, around 73% seen once, with about 9% in the top ten. The sequence was collected from a human donor with classical Hodgkin lymphoma. The material sequenced was peripheral blood mononuclear cells (PBMCs), taken before the second cycle of nivolumab. The chain is built from TRBV28 and TRBJ1-3, with a possible D match to TRBD1 (6 bases). CDR3 region: CASSSGQSSGNTIYF. The CDR3 nucleotides read TGTGCCAGCAGTTCAGGACAGAGCTCTGGAAACACCATATATTTT.